This TCR beta chain emerged from a study of T cells in Graves' hyperthyroidism and ophthalmopathy (dated 2019 in TCRdb). Describing the broader study: Peripheral blood was sampled at the time of initial diagnosis, prior to any treatment. The paper reports TCR Vbeta CDR3 sequencing of over 130 peripheral blood samples: under 45 ophthalmopathy, 75 to 80 hyperthyroidism and around 17 progressor patients. Prospective prediction of ophthalmopathy was tested in an independent validation cohort of 18 to 20 hyperthyroidism patients and 15 to 17 patients who later progressed to ophthalmopathy. Once sampling was done, hyperthyroidism patients were given methimazole at a starting dose of 30 mg daily, whereas ophthalmopathy patients were given high-dose intravenous methylprednisolone. To identify distinguishing TCR V-J signatures, a discovery cohort of around 100 patients was used, comprising 43 with Graves' ophthalmopathy and 55 to 65 with stable Graves' hyperthyroidism. The approximately 98 discovery patients were randomly divided into training and test sets at a 7:3 ratio. In over five Graves' hyperthyroidism patients, the study also compared T-cell repertoires from thyroid tissue with T-cell repertoires from blood. Study-wide conclusions, independent of this receptor: In cross-validation, a model built on a 13 V-J signature told ophthalmopathy apart from stable hyperthyroidism with just under 90% sensitivity and roughly 82% specificity, and in testing the same model reached 80%/75%. Blood samples also contained most of the expanded thyroid clonotypes (frequency above 0.001), which suggests that blood repertoires may reflect thyroid immune responses. No statistical method was used to fix the sample size in advance, and group allocation was not hidden from the investigators. In validation, progression to ophthalmopathy was predicted by the model with 70.59% sensitivity and around 75% specificity, a median of around 5.9 months before onset.

Comment on this clonotype: Its antigen specificity is not known. Base qualities are not recorded, but no much larger clone differs from it by a single base.

Ophthalmopathy patients had moderately to severely active disease, with a Clinical Activity Score of 3 or more, a NOSPECS grade of 4 or more, and a disease duration of less than 3 months. Any patient with an uncontrolled infection, another autoimmune disease, pregnancy or lactation was excluded. Clinical symptoms, serum thyroxine and TRAb, thyroid ultrasound, and orbital computed tomography formed the basis for the diagnoses. Ficoll-Paque density gradient centrifugation was used to isolate PBMCs from about 10 ml of fresh peripheral blood. Total RNA was extracted using Trizol reagent, and RNA quality was assessed on an Agilent 2100 Bioanalyzer. The TCR beta CDR3 regions were amplified from RNA transcripts. A first-round RT-PCR of the TCR CDR3 used the HTBI primer set with the Qiagen OneStep RT-PCR kit. The libraries were constructed in a second round of multiplex PCR and then size-selected and purified. Paired-end sequencing of the libraries was performed with 100 bp reads on an Illumina HiSeq2000. On the study's bioinformatics: SOAPnuke was used to process the raw data, removing reads that contained adapters or uncalled bases, had a mean Phred below 15, or lacked an exact match to the constant primer or identifier. COPE v1.2.5 was used to merge the high-quality paired reads, and each unique nucleotide sequence was defined as a clonotype. MiTCR v1.1 was used to align clonotypes to the IMGT TRBV, TRBD and TRBJ reference segments. Analysis was restricted to V-J combinations with a frequency above 0.0001, which covered approximately 99% of repertoires. The TCS score was defined as F50 (clonal expansion) divided by E x V (chaos), with BLOSUM62-based TCRdist calculated between CDR3 peptides within each V-J. Welch's t-statistics and random forest reduced some 510 V-J features to about 13, which were used in a naive Bayes classifier (R e1071). TCRdb trimmed public reads at Q25 via fastp, called clones via MiXCR and kept in-frame beta chains. Each CDR3 protein appears once, grouped with its most common genes and DNA. V and J calls and clone size were set by TCRdb, not the authors. The sample yields some 490,000 distinct CDR3 sequences; more than 15% were counted once. Clones ranked in the top ten supply 25% to 30% of the sample.

The specimen was blood. This receptor was obtained from a woman aged 30 to 39 with Graves' ophthalmopathy.

This receptor carries the CDR3 CASTDRVHEQFF. The nucleotides read TGTGCCAGCACGGACAGGGTTCATGAGCAGTTCTTC. Recombination connected TRBV27 to TRBJ2-1; 8 junctional bases match TRBD1. CDR1 and CDR2 were assigned from the germline V gene (reference sequence) as MNHEY and SMNVEV. The CDR3 numbers 12 residues from cysteine through phenylalanine. The kept DNA is CDR3 alone, 36 bases in frame from the first base. V ends up 7 bases short and J 8 bases short, with an unmatched junction base count of 4.